Listed below are T cell receptor beta chains from one sample, sequenced in a study of molecular identifiers for immune sequencing clone quantification. TCRdb fed the PCR reads into MiXCR, producing one record per CDR3 protein. Among some 320,000 distinct CDR3 sequences listed, over 20% were seen once. Input material: naive CD8+ T cells from blood, with Jurkat cell RNA spiked in. Receptors were obtained from a human donor in good health. Some libraries in this study had Jurkat cell RNA spiked in. Both conserved end residues are part of each CDR3.

V	J	CDR3
TRBV4-1	TRBJ2-3	CASSLVRERGTDTQYF
TRBV7-2	TRBJ2-5	CASSWGLAGGKETQYF
TRBV7-6	TRBJ2-5	CASSPDFGEETQYF
TRBV4-3	TRBJ2-7	CASSQTASGFYEQYF
TRBV6-1	TRBJ1-6	CASSEAGTSYNSPLHF
TRBV19	TRBJ2-1	CASSIVAGDYNEQFF
TRBV5-6	TRBJ2-2	CASSLDGTGELFF
TRBV7-9	TRBJ1-1	CASSLEGGSSNTEAFF
TRBV28	TRBJ1-2	CASSLLGEVYGYTF
TRBV7-3	TRBJ2-3	CASSPTSGRAADTQYF
TRBV28	TRBJ2-3	CASSPSGSTDTQYF
TRBV6-2/TRBV6-3	TRBJ2-3	CASKTGTSGLADTQYF
TRBV4-3	TRBJ2-5	CASSQDQGEEETQYF
TRBV7-9	TRBJ2-5	CASSSDRVLGYIETQYF
TRBV5-1	TRBJ1-1	CASSLATTNTEAFF
TRBV19	TRBJ2-7	CASAAGGLSYEQYF
TRBV20-1	TRBJ1-5	CGASVQISNQPQHF
TRBV6-5	TRBJ2-2	CASFQGTGELFF